The sequence of this T cell receptor beta chain was determined in a study of T cells in Graves' hyperthyroidism and ophthalmopathy. Study-wide points: Before onset, by a median of approximately 6.8 months, the model predicted ophthalmopathy. Most clonotypes expanded in the thyroid (above 0.001) were also present in blood. A model using 13 V-J features told ophthalmopathy apart from stable hyperthyroidism.

Template material for amplifying TCR beta CDR3 regions consisted of RNA transcripts. HTBI primers were employed in a first-round RT-PCR of the TCR CDR3. TCRdb independently ran MiXCR on the multiplex PCR reads; one entry per CDR3 protein. The sample holds a few hundred thousand distinct CDR3 sequences, 40% to 55% seen once. With 2 bases clipped from V and 3 bases from J, the junction kept 8 bases outside the gene matches. The CDR3 runs to 16 residues. Germline V gives CDR1 LNHNV, CDR2 YYDKDF (reference sequence). Patients with uncontrolled infections, other autoimmune diseases, pregnancy or lactation were excluded. Ten or more counts support this clonotype. The antigen is not known.

The chain recombines TRBV15 with TRBJ2-7; TRBD1 aligns across 9 bases. Sequenced input: peripheral blood or thyroid tissue (not recorded which). The receptor was derived from a woman under 30 with Graves' hyperthyroidism. CDR3 residues: CATSRSSGTGYYEQYF. CDR3 nucleotides: TGTGCCACCAGCAGATCCTCCGGGACAGGGTACTACGAGCAGTACTTC.